One sample yielded the 21 T cell receptor beta chains listed below, sequenced in a study of blood T cell repertoires in COVID-19. Produced via immunoSEQ multiplex PCR; TCRdb's table is partial and in-frame only. This table holds under 250,000 clones, 70% to 80% found once. Sequencing was carried out using peripheral blood. The receptors derive from a woman aged 40 to 55 with COVID-19, enrolled during active disease.

The chain couples TRBV27 to TRBJ2-4; a weak D match, TRBD2 (5 bases). The CDR3 sequence is 16 residues long. V lost 5 bases to trimming and J lost 0 bases, with 14 bases between them. Germline assignment: CDR1 MNHEY and CDR2 SMNVEV (reference sequence). This CDR3 is CASSRVGSLAKNIQYF. The CDR3, as DNA: TGTGCCAGCAGTAGGGTGGGGAGTTTAGCCAAAAACATTCAGTACTTC.

The J gene is TRBJ1-1, the V gene TRBV10-3; 9 nucleotides match TRBD1. The V gene end was trimmed by 7 bases and the J gene end by 3 bases; junction bases not matched to a gene: 9. Germline assignment: CDR1 ENHRY and CDR2 SYGVKD. CDR3 length: 15 amino acids. CDR3 sequence reads: CAITARDRVDTEAFF. The CDR3 coding sequence is TGTGCCATCACGGCCCGGGACAGGGTAGACACTGAAGCTTTCTTT.

The rearrangement links TRBV2 to TRBJ1-6, with D hard to call. The CDR3 has 15 residues. Germline CDR1 is SNHLY and CDR2 is FYNNEI. Trimming took off 2 bases at V and 3 bases at J, with 8 bases between the two ends. CDR3 sequence reads: CASSESGSYNSPLHF. As DNA, the CDR3 is TGTGCCAGCAGTGAATCGGGGAGCTATAATTCACCCCTCCACTTT. Filled out from reference TRBV2 and TRBJ1-6, the complete variable domain reads EPEVTQTPSHQVTQMGQEVILRCVPISNHLYFYWYRQILGQKVEFLVSFYNNEISEKSEIFDDQFSVERPDGSNFTLKIRSTKLEDSAMYFCASSESGSYNSPLHFGNGTRLTVT.

The V and J genes are TRBV2 and TRBJ1-2, with TRBD1 identical over 7 bases. This CDR3 spans 12 amino acids. CDR1 SNHLY and CDR2 FYNNEI come from the germline V gene. The V and J ends lost 4 bases and 8 bases, in that order; junction bases with no gene match: 4. CDR3 amino acids: CASSGQGRGYTF. For the CDR3, the DNA is TGTGCCAGCAGTGGACAGGGAAGGGGCTACACCTTC.

The chain has TRBV5-1 and TRBJ2-5; 8 nucleotides line up with TRBD2. With 4 bases clipped from V and 0 bases from J, the junction kept 2 bases outside the gene matches. The V gene's germline CDR1 is SGHRS and CDR2 YFSETQ. This CDR3 has 14 amino acids. CDR3 DNA: TGCGCCAGCAGCCATAGCGGGAACCAAGAGACCCAGTACTTC. It codes for CASSHSGNQETQYF.

The chain uses TRBV5-6 and TRBJ1-6; 7 nucleotides match TRBD1. Per germline, CDR1 SGHDT and CDR2 YYEEEE. Trimming took 5 bases from V and 10 from J; bases not matched to a gene: 9. This CDR3 contains 14 residues. The CDR3 reads CASSPTGWESPLHF. The CDR3 bases are TGTGCCAGCAGTCCGACAGGGTGGGAATCACCCCTCCACTTT. The variable domain in full, with the rest retrieved from reference TRBV5-6 and TRBJ1-6, is DAGVTQSPTHLIKTRGQQVTLRCSPKSGHDTVSWYQQALGQGPQFIFQYYEEEERQRGNFPDRFSGHQFPNYSSELNVNALLLGDSALYLCASSPTGWESPLHFGNGTRLTVT.

The chain links TRBV4-2 to TRBJ1-1, with D possibly matching TRBD1 (6 bases). Germline-derived CDR1 and CDR2 are LGHNA and YNFKEQ. The V gene lost 2 bases and the J gene lost 10 bases, with 17 bases spanning the gap. CDR3 length: 14 amino acids. This chain's CDR3 is CASSQNFGQILAFF. The CDR3 DNA is TGTGCCAGCAGCCAAAATTTTGGACAGATTTTAGCTTTCTTT.

The chain uses TRBV19 and TRBJ1-5; unclear D gene. The germline CDR1 and CDR2 sequences are LNHDA and SQIVND (reference sequence). Trimming took off 7 bases at V and 4 bases at J, with 14 bases between the two ends. The CDR3 totals 14 residues. CDR3 sequence: CASTLNPANQPQHF. The CDR3 nucleotides read TGTGCCAGTACTTTAAACCCCGCGAATCAGCCCCAGCATTTT.

This rearrangement joins TRBV19 to TRBJ2-1; the match to TRBD2 covers 10 bases. CDR1 is LNHDA and CDR2 is SQIVND in the germline V gene (reference sequence). This CDR3 has 15 amino acids. The V segment lost 5 bases and the J segment 2 bases; nucleotides outside the gene matches: 3. The CDR3: CASSRSGRAYNEQFF. DNA for the CDR3: TGTGCCAGTAGTCGGAGCGGGAGGGCCTACAATGAGCAGTTCTTC.

The chain links TRBV4-2 to TRBJ2-2, with D possibly matching TRBD2 (5 bases). V lost 3 bases and J 4 bases, leaving 12 bases between the germline ends. This CDR3 comprises 15 residues. CDR1 LGHNA and CDR2 YNFKEQ come from the germline V gene. In DNA form, the CDR3 reads TGTGCCAGCAGCCAGGGGAGCGGTCCCACCGGGGAGCTGTTTTTT. It translates to CASSQGSGPTGELFF.

The chain combines TRBV27 with TRBJ2-3, with D perhaps matching TRBD1 (6 bases). CDR1 is MNHEY and CDR2 is SMNVEV in the germline V gene (reference sequence). The V and J ends lost 3 bases and 6 bases respectively, with 10 bases between them. The CDR3 is made up of 13 amino acids. This CDR3 reads CASSLRGSDTQYF. DNA for the CDR3: TGTGCCAGCAGTTTGAGGGGGTCCGATACGCAGTATTTT.

J is TRBJ2-2 and V is TRBV7-2; 13 bases match TRBD2. This CDR3 spans 17 amino acids. Germline V gene lookup returns CDR1 SGHTA and CDR2 FQGNSA. The trim removed 6 bases at V and 2 bases at J, leaving 6 bases unmatched. The DNA for the CDR3 is TGTGCCAGCAGTAACGGACTAGCGGGGGTTAACACCGGGGAGCTGTTTTTT. Protein sequence: CASSNGLAGVNTGELFF.

The rearrangement links TRBV12-3 or TRBV12-4 to TRBJ1-3, with a weak D call TRBD1 (6 bases). The CDR3 is made up of 12 amino acids. The V end was cut by 7 bases, the J end by 2 bases, with 6 bases between. CDR3 nucleotides: TGTGCCAGCACAGGGGCTGGAAACACCATATATTTT. It is translated as CASTGAGNTIYF.

This clone was found once. This chain joins TRBV10-3 and TRBJ2-3; possible D gene TRBD2, 5 bases. The CDR3 contains 15 residues. Germline assignment: CDR1 ENHRY and CDR2 SYGVKD. Trimming took 5 bases from V and 4 from J, leaving 16 bases between them. The CDR3 protein is CAISTGMNGADTQYF. The CDR3 coding sequence is TGTGCCATCAGTACGGGGATGAATGGAGCAGATACGCAGTATTTT.

The V and J genes are TRBV5-1 and TRBJ1-4; D may be TRBD1 (5 bases). Trimming cost V 1 base and J 1 base, with 11 bases left between them. The CDR3 runs 16 residues. Germline V gene lookup returns CDR1 SGHRS and CDR2 YFSETQ. The CDR3 loop is CASSLSGALTNEKLFF. CDR3 bases: TGCGCCAGCAGCTTGTCTGGGGCGCTAACTAATGAAAAACTGTTTTTT.

This CDR3 is CASSLARQTNEKLFF. CDR3 sequence (DNA): TGTGCCAGCAGCTTAGCGCGGCAGACTAATGAAAAACTGTTTTTT. The chain links TRBV7-2 to TRBJ1-4; D is unresolved. The CDR3 length is 15 residues. Germline CDR1 and CDR2: SGHTA and FQGNSA. The V and J ends lost 0 bases and 2 bases respectively, with 7 bases between them. The full variable domain, with the rest looked up from reference TRBV7-2 and TRBJ1-4, is GAGVSQSPSNKVTEKGKDVELRCDPISGHTALYWYRQSLGQGLEFLIYFQGNSAPDKSGLPSDRFSAERTGGSVSTLTIQRTQQEDSAVYLCASSLARQTNEKLFFGSGTQLSVL.

This chain joins TRBV6-5 and TRBJ2-5, with a possible D match to TRBD2 (7 bases). CDR3 length: 14 residues. The ends were cut back, 0 bases at V and 4 bases at J, with 9 bases in the middle. Germline V lookup: CDR1 MNHEY, CDR2 SVGAGI. The CDR3 DNA reads TGTGCCAGCAGTTACTCGAGGGGGGGAGAGACCCAGTACTTC. This gives the protein CASSYSRGGETQYF.

This clone showed up just a few times. This sequence joins TRBV5-1 and TRBJ1-4; D is ambiguous. V was shortened by 1 base and J by 4 bases, with 8 bases between the two germline ends. Looked up from germline, CDR1 is SGHRS and CDR2 is YFSETQ. The CDR3 is made up of 14 amino acids. CDR3 nucleotide sequence: TGCGCCAGCAGCTTGTCCCCCGTTAATGAAAAACTGTTTTTT. It encodes CASSLSPVNEKLFF.

The CDR3, as DNA: TGTGCCAGCAGTTCTCTGCGGGGGCCTCCCTACGAGCAGTACTTC. Translating it yields CASSSLRGPPYEQYF. The gene calls are TRBV6-2 or TRBV6-3 and TRBJ2-7, with D perhaps matching TRBD2 (7 bases). The CDR3 extends over 15 amino acids. V was clipped by 4 bases and J by 2 bases, with 15 bases between them. Germline CDR1 reads MNHEY; CDR2 reads SVGEGT.

J is TRBJ1-2 and V is TRBV5-4, with D possibly being TRBD1 (6 bases). This CDR3 contains 14 residues. Germline-derived CDR1 and CDR2 are SGHNT and YYREEE (reference sequence). V was trimmed by 4 bases and J by 7 bases, leaving 17 bases between them. The CDR3 DNA reads TGTGCCAGCAGCCATCCAGGGGAAGTAGGTGGCTACACCTTC. Its protein is CASSHPGEVGGYTF.

The J gene is TRBJ2-7, the V gene TRBV5-8; D remains unclear. The CDR3 length is 16 residues. V lost 4 bases, J lost 0 bases, and 17 bases lay in between. The V gene's germline CDR1 is SGHTS and CDR2 YDEGEE. CDR3 sequence reads: CASSPVPSSSSYEQYF. The CDR3 DNA reads TGTGCCAGCAGCCCTGTCCCATCCAGTTCCTCCTACGAGCAGTACTTC.